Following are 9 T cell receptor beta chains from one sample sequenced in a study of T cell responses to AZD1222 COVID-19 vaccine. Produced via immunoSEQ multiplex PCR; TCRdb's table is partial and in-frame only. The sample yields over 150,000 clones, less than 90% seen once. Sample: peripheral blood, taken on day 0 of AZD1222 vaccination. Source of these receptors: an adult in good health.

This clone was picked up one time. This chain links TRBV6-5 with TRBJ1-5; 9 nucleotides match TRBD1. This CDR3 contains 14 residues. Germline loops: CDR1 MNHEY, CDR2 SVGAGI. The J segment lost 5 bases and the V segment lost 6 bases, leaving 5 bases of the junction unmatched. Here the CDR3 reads CASRRQGEYQPQHF. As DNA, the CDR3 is TGTGCCAGCAGGCGACAGGGGGAATATCAGCCCCAGCATTTT.

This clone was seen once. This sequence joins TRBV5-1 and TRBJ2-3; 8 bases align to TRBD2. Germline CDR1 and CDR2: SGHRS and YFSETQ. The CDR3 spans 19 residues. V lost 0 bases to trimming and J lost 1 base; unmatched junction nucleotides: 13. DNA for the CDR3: TGCGCCAGCAGCTTGGGCCCTGCGGGGGGTCAACCGGGCACAGATACGCAGTATTTT. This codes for CASSLGPAGGQPGTDTQYF.

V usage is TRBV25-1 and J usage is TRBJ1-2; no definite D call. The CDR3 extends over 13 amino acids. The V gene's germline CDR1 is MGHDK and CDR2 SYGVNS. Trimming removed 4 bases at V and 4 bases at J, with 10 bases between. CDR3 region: CASSAELSYGYTF. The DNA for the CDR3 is TGTGCCAGCAGTGCTGAGTTGAGCTATGGCTACACCTTC.

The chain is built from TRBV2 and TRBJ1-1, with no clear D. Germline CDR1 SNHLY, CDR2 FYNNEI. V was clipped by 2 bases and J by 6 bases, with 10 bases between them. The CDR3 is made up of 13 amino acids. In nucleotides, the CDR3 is TGTGCCAGCAGTGAATGGACGGCCCCTGAAGCTTTCTTT. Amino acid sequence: CASSEWTAPEAFF.

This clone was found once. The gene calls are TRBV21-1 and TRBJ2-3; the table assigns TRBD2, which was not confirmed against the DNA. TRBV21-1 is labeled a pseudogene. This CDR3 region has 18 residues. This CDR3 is CASSKEGGVPPSTDTQYF. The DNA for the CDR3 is TGTGCCAGCAGCAAAGAAGGAGGGGTTCCCCCTAGCACAGATACGCAGTATTTT.

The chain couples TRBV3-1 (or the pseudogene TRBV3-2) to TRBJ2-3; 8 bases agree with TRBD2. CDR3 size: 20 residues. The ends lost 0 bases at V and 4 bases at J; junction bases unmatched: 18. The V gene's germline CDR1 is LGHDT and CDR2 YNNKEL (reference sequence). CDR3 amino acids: CASSQDSRFPSGGASDTQYF. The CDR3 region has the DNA TGTGCCAGCAGCCAAGATTCGAGGTTCCCTTCCGGGGGGGCTTCAGATACGCAGTATTTT.

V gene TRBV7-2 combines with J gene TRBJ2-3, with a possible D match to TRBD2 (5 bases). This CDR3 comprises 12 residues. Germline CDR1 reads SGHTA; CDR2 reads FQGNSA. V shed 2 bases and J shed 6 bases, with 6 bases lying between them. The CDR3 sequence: CASSLRRDTQYF. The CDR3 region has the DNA TGTGCCAGCAGCTTAAGGAGGGATACGCAGTATTTT.

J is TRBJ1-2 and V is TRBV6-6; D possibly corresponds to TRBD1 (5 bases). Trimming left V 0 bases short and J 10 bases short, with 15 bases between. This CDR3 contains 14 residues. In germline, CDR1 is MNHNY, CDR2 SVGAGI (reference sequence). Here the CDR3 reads CASSYSDTGIVYTF. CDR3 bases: TGTGCCAGCAGTTACTCGGACACGGGAATTGTCTACACCTTC.

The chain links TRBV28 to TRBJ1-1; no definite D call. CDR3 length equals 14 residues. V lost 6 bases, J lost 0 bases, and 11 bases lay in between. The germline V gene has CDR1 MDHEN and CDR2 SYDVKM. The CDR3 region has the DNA TGTGCCAGCAGCTCCCAAGAACTGAACACTGAAGCTTTCTTT. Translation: CASSSQELNTEAFF.